These T cell receptor beta chains were read from a single sample in a study of graft-versus-host responses after intestinal transplantation. No antigen has been assigned to these receptors. Using immunoSEQ multiplex PCR, the repertoire was profiled, and TCRdb retains in-frame clones only, with some absent. The data contain tens of thousands of clones, around 89% of them singletons. The specimen was unstimulated CD8+ T cells sorted from spleen or lymph node cells, collected before intestinal transplant. The receptors were gathered from a human donor who received an intestinal transplant. CDR3s include the opening cysteine and the closing phenylalanine or tryptophan. The order of the fields is CDR3 DNA, CDR3 protein, clone size, J gene, D gene, V gene. The D gene is left open where the match is weak. Size values are once, few and many counts, or a class for expanded clones, and some rows have none.

CDR3 DNA: TGTGCCAGCAGCTGGACACGACAGGGCCGGAACACTGAAGCTTTCTTT
CDR3 protein: CASSWTRQGRNTEAFF
clone size: NA
J gene: TRBJ1-1
D gene: TRBD1
V gene: TRBV13

CDR3 DNA: TGTGCCAGCAGTGTGGATCGACCCATAGGGGTAAACATTCAGTACTTC
CDR3 protein: CASSVDRPIGVNIQYF
clone size: NA
J gene: TRBJ2-4
D gene: NA
V gene: TRBV2

CDR3 DNA: TGTGCCAGCAGGGGAGGACTAGCGGGACCTTACGAGCAGTACTTC
CDR3 protein: CASRGGLAGPYEQYF
clone size: NA
J gene: TRBJ2-7
D gene: TRBD2
V gene: TRBV6-1

CDR3 DNA: TGTGCCAGCAGCCAGACACACGGGGGTACGCAGTATTTT
CDR3 protein: CASSQTHGGTQYF
clone size: NA
J gene: TRBJ2-3
D gene: NA
V gene: TRBV7-9

CDR3 DNA: TGTGCCAGCAGCTCACCGGGACTAGCCTACGAGCAGTACTTC
CDR3 protein: CASSSPGLAYEQYF
clone size: NA
J gene: TRBJ2-7
D gene: TRBD2
V gene: TRBV28

CDR3 DNA: TGTGCCAGCAGCGAGCGGGGTAACTCTGGAAACACCATATATTTT
CDR3 protein: CASSERGNSGNTIYF
clone size: NA
J gene: TRBJ1-3
D gene: NA
V gene: TRBV9

CDR3 DNA: TGTGCCAGCAGACCCCCCCGACAGGGGAGGTATCAGCCCCAGCATTTT
CDR3 protein: CASRPPRQGRYQPQHF
clone size: NA
J gene: TRBJ1-5
D gene: TRBD1
V gene: TRBV6-8

CDR3 DNA: TGTGCCAGCAGCCGGGGGTCCTCTGAGCTGGACTTC
CDR3 protein: CASSRGSSELDF
clone size: NA
J gene: TRBJ2-5
D gene: NA
V gene: TRBV5-6

CDR3 DNA: TGTGCCAGCAGCTTGCCGGGACTCTCCTACGAGCAGTACTTC
CDR3 protein: CASSLPGLSYEQYF
clone size: NA
J gene: TRBJ2-7
D gene: NA
V gene: TRBV13

CDR3 DNA: TGTGCCAGCAGTTTAGGCTGGGCCTCCTACAATGAGCAGTTCTTC
CDR3 protein: CASSLGWASYNEQFF
clone size: NA
J gene: TRBJ2-1
D gene: NA
V gene: TRBV28

CDR3 DNA: TGCAGCGTTGAAGAGGAGGACAGGGACACAGATACGCAGTATTTT
CDR3 protein: CSVEEEDRDTDTQYF
clone size: few
J gene: TRBJ2-3
D gene: TRBD1
V gene: TRBV29-1

CDR3 DNA: TGTGCCAGCAGTTTATCAGGGGGCAATCAGCCCCAGCATTTT
CDR3 protein: CASSLSGGNQPQHF
clone size: NA
J gene: TRBJ1-5
D gene: NA
V gene: TRBV27

CDR3 DNA: TGCGCCAGCAGCTTGGCCCGCGGGGGCTCCTACAATGAGCAGTTCTTC
CDR3 protein: CASSLARGGSYNEQFF
clone size: NA
J gene: TRBJ2-1
D gene: TRBD2
V gene: TRBV5-1

CDR3 DNA: TGTGCCAGCAGCCAACCAGGTAGCGCGAATGAGCAGTTCTTC
CDR3 protein: CASSQPGSANEQFF
clone size: NA
J gene: TRBJ2-1
D gene: NA
V gene: TRBV14

CDR3 DNA: TGTGCCATCAGTGGGGATACCGGACAGCTGGGCGGCTACACCTTC
CDR3 protein: CAISGDTGQLGGYTF
clone size: NA
J gene: TRBJ1-2
D gene: NA
V gene: TRBV10-3

CDR3 DNA: TGCAGTGGGGCCGACACTGAAGCTTTCTTT
CDR3 protein: CSGADTEAFF
clone size: NA
J gene: TRBJ1-1
D gene: NA
V gene: TRBV20-1

CDR3 DNA: TGTGCCAGCAGTGACGGACAGGGGGACGAGACCCAGTACTTC
CDR3 protein: CASSDGQGDETQYF
clone size: NA
J gene: TRBJ2-5
D gene: TRBD1
V gene: TRBV6-1

CDR3 DNA: TGTGCCAGCAGCAACGTACAGGGACCCAGGATCTACGAGCAGTACTTC
CDR3 protein: CASSNVQGPRIYEQYF
clone size: NA
J gene: TRBJ2-7
D gene: NA
V gene: TRBV7-9

CDR3 DNA: TGTGCCAGCAGTTTAAAGGGGGCGGCCACTGAAGCTTTCTTT
CDR3 protein: CASSLKGAATEAFF
clone size: NA
J gene: TRBJ1-1
D gene: TRBD1
V gene: TRBV27

CDR3 DNA: TGTGCCAGCAGCGACACAGGGCAAGAGACCCAGTACTTC
CDR3 protein: CASSDTGQETQYF
clone size: NA
J gene: TRBJ2-5
D gene: NA
V gene: TRBV2

CDR3 DNA: TGTGCCTGGAGTGTACTAGCCGACTACAATGAGCAGTTCTTC
CDR3 protein: CAWSVLADYNEQFF
clone size: NA
J gene: TRBJ2-1
D gene: NA
V gene: TRBV30

CDR3 DNA: TGTGCCAGCAGTGCTGATACCGGGACAGGGGGCAATGAGCAGTTCTTC
CDR3 protein: CASSADTGTGGNEQFF
clone size: NA
J gene: TRBJ2-1
D gene: TRBD1
V gene: TRBV6-4

CDR3 DNA: TGTGAACATCGTACTAGCGGGGGGTGTTACGAGCAGTACTTC
CDR3 protein: CEHRTSGGCYEQYF
clone size: NA
J gene: TRBJ2-7
D gene: TRBD2
V gene: TRBV28

CDR3 DNA: TGTGCCAGCAGCTTATCTGGGACTTGGAGCTCCTACGAGCAGTACTTC
CDR3 protein: CASSLSGTWSSYEQYF
clone size: NA
J gene: TRBJ2-7
D gene: NA
V gene: TRBV7-2

CDR3 DNA: TGTGCCAGCAGTTTATCGGCGGGTACCACTGAAGCTTTCTTT
CDR3 protein: CASSLSAGTTEAFF
clone size: NA
J gene: TRBJ1-1
D gene: NA
V gene: TRBV27

CDR3 DNA: TGTGCCAGCAGTTTTCCGGCTAGCGGGCGTCCGAAAGAGACCCAGTACTTC
CDR3 protein: CASSFPASGRPKETQYF
clone size: NA
J gene: TRBJ2-5
D gene: TRBD2
V gene: TRBV28

CDR3 DNA: TGTGCCAGCAGTTATCTAGGGAGATCTTACGAGCAGTACTTC
CDR3 protein: CASSYLGRSYEQYF
clone size: NA
J gene: TRBJ2-7
D gene: NA
V gene: TRBV6-5

CDR3 DNA: TGCGCCAGCAGCCAAGATAGGGCTAGCGGGGCTTACGAGCAGTACTTC
CDR3 protein: CASSQDRASGAYEQYF
clone size: NA
J gene: TRBJ2-7
D gene: TRBD2
V gene: TRBV4-1

CDR3 DNA: TGTGCCAGCAGCTTTGAGCGGTTTTACAATGAGCAGTTCTTC
CDR3 protein: CASSFERFYNEQFF
clone size: NA
J gene: TRBJ2-1
D gene: NA
V gene: TRBV11-2

CDR3 DNA: TGTGCCAGCAGCCCCGGGGGAGGGGGGGAAAAACTGTTTTTT
CDR3 protein: CASSPGGGGEKLFF
clone size: NA
J gene: TRBJ1-4
D gene: NA
V gene: TRBV9

CDR3 DNA: TGTGCCAGCACCTCCCCACAGGGGGGCGTCAATGAGCAGTTCTTC
CDR3 protein: CASTSPQGGVNEQFF
clone size: NA
J gene: TRBJ2-1
D gene: TRBD1
V gene: TRBV27

CDR3 DNA: TGTGCCAGCAGCAAAGGCAGGACTAGCGCGAACACCGGGGAGCTGTTTTTT
CDR3 protein: CASSKGRTSANTGELFF
clone size: once
J gene: TRBJ2-2
D gene: NA
V gene: TRBV21-1

CDR3 DNA: TGCAGCGTTGACGGACTAGCGGGGGGCCACGGGTCGTTGGAGCAGTTCTTC
CDR3 protein: CSVDGLAGGHGSLEQFF
clone size: NA
J gene: TRBJ2-1
D gene: TRBD2
V gene: TRBV29-1

CDR3 DNA: TGTGCCAGCAGCACGACGCGACGGACAGGGGATGTTGAGACCCAGTACTTC
CDR3 protein: CASSTTRRTGDVETQYF
clone size: NA
J gene: TRBJ2-5
D gene: TRBD1
V gene: TRBV7-9

CDR3 DNA: TGTGCCAGCTCCGGAGTAATCGATGAGCAGTTCTTC
CDR3 protein: CASSGVIDEQFF
clone size: NA
J gene: TRBJ2-1
D gene: NA
V gene: TRBV6-5

CDR3 DNA: TGCGCCAGCAGCCTGGATGGGGGGTTAGGGTACGAGCAGTACTTC
CDR3 protein: CASSLDGGLGYEQYF
clone size: NA
J gene: TRBJ2-7
D gene: NA
V gene: TRBV5-1

CDR3 DNA: TGTGCCAGCAGTGACACTAGCGGGAGCACCGGGGAGCTGTTTTTT
CDR3 protein: CASSDTSGSTGELFF
clone size: many
J gene: TRBJ2-2
D gene: TRBD2
V gene: TRBV6-4

CDR3 DNA: TGTGCCAGAAGCTTGGCCTACCAACGCGAAAGAAGGGGGCTGGGAACCGGGGAGCTGTTTTTT
CDR3 protein: CARSLAYQRERRGLGTGELFF
clone size: NA
J gene: TRBJ2-2
D gene: TRBD1
V gene: TRBV5-3

CDR3 DNA: TGTGCCAGCAGCTTCCGAGATAGCCCCCATGAGCAGTTCTTC
CDR3 protein: CASSFRDSPHEQFF
clone size: NA
J gene: TRBJ2-1
D gene: NA
V gene: TRBV13

CDR3 DNA: TGTGCCAGCACTCGCTACTACGAGCAGTACTTC
CDR3 protein: CASTRYYEQYF
clone size: NA
J gene: TRBJ2-7
D gene: NA
V gene: TRBV28

CDR3 DNA: TGTGCCAGCAGTTGGGCAGGAGGGTCTGAAGCTTTCTTT
CDR3 protein: CASSWAGGSEAFF
clone size: NA
J gene: TRBJ1-1
D gene: NA
V gene: TRBV27

CDR3 DNA: TGTGCCAGCAGTCGGAGTCGGACCGGGGATGGCTACACCTTC
CDR3 protein: CASSRSRTGDGYTF
clone size: NA
J gene: TRBJ1-2
D gene: NA
V gene: TRBV28